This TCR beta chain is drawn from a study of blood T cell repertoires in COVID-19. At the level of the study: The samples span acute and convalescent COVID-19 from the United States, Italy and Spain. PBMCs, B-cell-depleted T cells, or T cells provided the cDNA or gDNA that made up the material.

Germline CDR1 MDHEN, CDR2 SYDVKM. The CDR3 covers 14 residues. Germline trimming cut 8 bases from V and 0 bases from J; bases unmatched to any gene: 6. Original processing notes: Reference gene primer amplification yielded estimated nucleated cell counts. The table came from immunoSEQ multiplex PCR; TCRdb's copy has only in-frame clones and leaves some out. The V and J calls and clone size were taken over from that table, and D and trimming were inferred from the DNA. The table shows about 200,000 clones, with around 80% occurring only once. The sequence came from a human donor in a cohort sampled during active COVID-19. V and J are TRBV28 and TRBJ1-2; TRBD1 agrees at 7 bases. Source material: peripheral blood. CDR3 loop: CASRWTGANYGYTF. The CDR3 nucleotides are TGTGCCAGCCGGTGGACAGGAGCTAACTATGGCTACACCTTC.